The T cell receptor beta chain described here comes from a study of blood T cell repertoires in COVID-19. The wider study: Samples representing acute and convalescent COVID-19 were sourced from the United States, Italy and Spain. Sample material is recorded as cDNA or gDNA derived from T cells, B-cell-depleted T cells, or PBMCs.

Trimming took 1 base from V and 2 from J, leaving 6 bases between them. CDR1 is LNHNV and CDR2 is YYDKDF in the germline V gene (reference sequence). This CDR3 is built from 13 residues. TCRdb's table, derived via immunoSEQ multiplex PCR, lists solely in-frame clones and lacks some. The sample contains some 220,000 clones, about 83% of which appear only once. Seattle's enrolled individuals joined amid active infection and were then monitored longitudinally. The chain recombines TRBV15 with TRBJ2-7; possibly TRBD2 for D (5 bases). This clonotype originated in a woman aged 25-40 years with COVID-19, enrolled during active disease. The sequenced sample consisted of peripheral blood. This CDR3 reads CATSRAGTYEQYF. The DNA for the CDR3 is TGTGCCACCAGCAGAGCGGGGACCTACGAGCAGTACTTC.